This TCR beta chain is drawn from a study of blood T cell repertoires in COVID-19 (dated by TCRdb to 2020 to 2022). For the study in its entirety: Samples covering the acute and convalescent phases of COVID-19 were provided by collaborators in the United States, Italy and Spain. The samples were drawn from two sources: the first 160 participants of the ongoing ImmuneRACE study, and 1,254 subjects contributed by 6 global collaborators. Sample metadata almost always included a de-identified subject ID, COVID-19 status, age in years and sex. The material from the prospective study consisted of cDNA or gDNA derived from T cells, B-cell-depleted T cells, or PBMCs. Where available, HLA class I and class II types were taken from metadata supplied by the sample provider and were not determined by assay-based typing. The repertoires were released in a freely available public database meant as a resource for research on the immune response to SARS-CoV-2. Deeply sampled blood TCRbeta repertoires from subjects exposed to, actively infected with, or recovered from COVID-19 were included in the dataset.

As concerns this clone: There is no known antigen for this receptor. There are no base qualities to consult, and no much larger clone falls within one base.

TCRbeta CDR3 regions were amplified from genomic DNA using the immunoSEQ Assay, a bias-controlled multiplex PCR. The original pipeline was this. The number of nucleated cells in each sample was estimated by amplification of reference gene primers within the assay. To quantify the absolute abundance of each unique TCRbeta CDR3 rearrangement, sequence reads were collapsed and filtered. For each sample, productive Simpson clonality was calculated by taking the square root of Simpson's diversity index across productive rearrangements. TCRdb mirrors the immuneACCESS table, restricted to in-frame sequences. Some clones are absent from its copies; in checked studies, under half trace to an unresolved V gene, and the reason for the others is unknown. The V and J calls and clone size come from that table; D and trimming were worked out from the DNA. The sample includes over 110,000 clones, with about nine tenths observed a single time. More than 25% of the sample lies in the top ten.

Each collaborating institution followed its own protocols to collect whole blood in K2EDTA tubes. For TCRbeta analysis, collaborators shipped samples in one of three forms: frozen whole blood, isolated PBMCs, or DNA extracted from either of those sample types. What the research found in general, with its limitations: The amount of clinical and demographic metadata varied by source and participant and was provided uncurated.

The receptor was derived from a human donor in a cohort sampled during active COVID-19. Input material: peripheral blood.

The DNA sequence is as follows: TGTGCCAGCAGCCCCCCCGGTCGGAACACTGAAGCTTTCTTT. It is translated as CASSPPGRNTEAFF. This chain joins TRBV4-2 to TRBJ1-1, with no confident D gene call. The trim is 4 bases for V and 1 base for J, with a gap of 10 bases between the germline ends. Reading the germline V gene gives CDR1 LGHNA and CDR2 YNFKEQ. Including the terminal cysteine and phenylalanine, the CDR3 comprises 14 residues. Just the 42-base CDR3 DNA is kept, in frame starting at base 1.